This paragraph covers one T cell receptor (beta chain) sequence. This sample is drawn from a study of blood T cell repertoires in COVID-19. Study overall: The study drew acute and convalescent COVID-19 samples from the United States, Italy and Spain. T cells, B-cell-depleted T cells, or PBMCs provided the cDNA or gDNA that served as material.

Method: immunoSEQ multiplex PCR; TCRdb's copy keeps in-frame clones and lacks some. The sample lists 85,000 or so clones; nearly 95% were seen once. Germline V gene lookup returns CDR1 SGHVS and CDR2 FNYEAQ. Trimming at V came to 6 bases and at J to 5 bases, leaving 12 bases not matched to a gene. The CDR3 spans 15 residues. The sequence derives from a human donor with active COVID-19. The donor label of this sample is uncertain. The chain uses TRBV7-6 and TRBJ2-7; TRBD2 aligns across 8 bases. Sequenced sample: peripheral blood. In DNA form, the CDR3 reads TGTGCCAGCAGTTACCGGGGGGGGCTCTTGAACGAGCAGTACTTC. Protein: CASSYRGGLLNEQYF.